These 24 T cell receptor beta chains share one sample of origin, sequenced in a study of technical replicates of blood from a handful of donors (dated by TCRdb to 2017 to 2019). The method was the immunoSEQ multiplex PCR assay. The table comes from immuneACCESS by way of TCRdb, which keeps in-frame sequences with V and J called. Part of the clones is missing from these tables; in studies checked, under half for an unresolved V gene and the rest for unknown reasons. Here the sample has about 56,000 clones; 93% occur a single time. In total, the top ten clones hold about 3.9% of the sample. Sequencing input: PBMCs. The receptors shown here come from a human donor in good health. Some clones in this sample may be carry-over from other donors' samples.

This clone was seen once. This chain uses TRBV30 with TRBJ2-5; D is possibly TRBD2 (6 bases). This CDR3 has 12 amino acids. Germline assignment: CDR1 GTSNPN and CDR2 SVGIG (reference sequence). Trimming shortened V by 5 bases and J by 9 bases, and 16 bases separated the two germline ends. For the CDR3, the DNA is TGTGCCTGGCGCGGGGCCCCCGGAGCCCAGTACTTC. Translating gives CAWRGAPGAQYF.

This rearrangement joins TRBV27 to TRBJ2-3, with TRBD2 identical over 10 bases. CDR3 length: 15 residues. Germline V lookup: CDR1 MNHEY, CDR2 SMNVEV (reference sequence). The V segment lost 6 bases and the J segment 0 bases; nucleotides outside the gene matches: 3. The DNA of the CDR3 is TGTGCCAGCAGGAAACTAGCGGGGAGCACAGATACGCAGTATTTT. Its protein product is CASRKLAGSTDTQYF.

The rearrangement uses TRBV5-4 and TRBJ2-2; possible D gene TRBD1, 6 bases. This CDR3 is 15 amino acids long. CDR1 and CDR2 (germline): SGHNT, YYREEE (reference sequence). V lost 5 bases to trimming and J lost 0 bases, with 11 bases between them. Here the CDR3 DNA reads TGTGCCAGCAGGCGGACAGAGACGAACACCGGGGAGCTGTTTTTT. It is translated as CASRRTETNTGELFF.

The chain uses TRBV7-7 and TRBJ2-2; D possibly corresponds to TRBD1 (6 bases). From germline, CDR1 is SSHAT and CDR2 FNYEAQ (reference sequence). This CDR3 comprises 15 residues. V lost 5 bases to trimming and J lost 1 base, with 11 bases between them. The CDR3 sequence: CASSPQGMNTGELFF. CDR3 nucleotide sequence: TGTGCCAGCAGCCCTCAGGGGATGAACACCGGGGAGCTGTTTTTT.

This sequence joins TRBV5-1 and TRBJ2-7, with D hard to call. The CDR3 consists of 13 residues. CDR1 is SGHRS, CDR2 YFSETQ, per germline. V was pared by 4 bases and J by 2 bases, with 10 bases between. Here the CDR3 reads CASSRSDTYEQYF. DNA of the CDR3: TGCGCCAGCAGCCGGAGCGATACCTACGAGCAGTACTTC.

The chain recombines TRBV5-6 with TRBJ2-1, with TRBD1 matching 8 bases. Germline lookup yields CDR1 SGHDT and CDR2 YYEEEE. J was trimmed by 5 bases and V by 4 bases; bases with no gene match: 5. The CDR3 totals 14 residues. The DNA of the CDR3 is TGTGCCAGCAGCAAAACAGGGGGGAACAATGAGCAGTTCTTC. It codes for CASSKTGGNNEQFF.

This chain links TRBV29-1 with TRBJ2-7; a possible D gene is TRBD1 (5 bases). The CDR3 runs to 14 residues. Trimming took 4 bases from V and 3 from J, leaving 16 bases between them. Germline-derived CDR1 and CDR2 are SQVTM and ANQGSEA. The CDR3 sequence: CSVVWQGSFYEQYF. CDR3 coding DNA: TGCAGCGTTGTGTGGCAGGGTTCCTTCTACGAGCAGTACTTC.

The chain joins TRBV30 to TRBJ1-6; D remains ambiguous. CDR1 is GTSNPN and CDR2 is SVGIG in the germline V gene (reference sequence). The CDR3 sequence is 16 residues long. Trimming left V 3 bases short and J 0 bases short, with 12 bases between. The CDR3: CAWRWAGRSYNSPLHF. The CDR3 DNA follows: TGTGCCTGGAGGTGGGCAGGTCGCTCCTATAATTCACCCCTCCACTTT.

This chain uses TRBV7-9 with TRBJ2-1; D is unresolved. The CDR3 is made up of 13 amino acids. Germline CDR1 SEHNR, CDR2 FQNEAQ (reference sequence). Between the trimmed V and J ends, which lost 1 base and 10 bases, there was a span of 11 bases. CDR3 DNA sequence: TGTGCCAGCAGCTTAGTCGTCCGCGGAGAGCAGTTCTTC. Its translation: CASSLVVRGEQFF.

This chain joins TRBV5-4 and TRBJ2-5; perhaps TRBD1 as D (7 bases). There are 16 residues in the CDR3. CDR1 and CDR2 (germline): SGHNT, YYREEE (reference sequence). The V gene lost 0 bases and the J gene lost 5 bases, with 17 bases spanning the gap. Written as DNA, the CDR3 is TGTGCCAGCAGCTTGGGTCCAGGGGGAGGAGTCGAGACCCAGTACTTC. It translates to CASSLGPGGGVETQYF.

This clone is a singleton in its sample. The chain links TRBV29-1 to TRBJ2-7; unclear D gene. The germline V and J ends were trimmed by 4 bases and 1 base, with 8 bases remaining between them. Germline lookup yields CDR1 SQVTM and CDR2 ANQGSEA. This CDR3 comprises 12 residues. CDR3 nucleotides: TGCAGCGTTGCGGCGGTTTCCTACGAGCAGTACTTC. Its protein is CSVAAVSYEQYF.

The chain links TRBV7-9 to TRBJ2-7, with D perhaps TRBD2 (5 bases). CDR1 and CDR2 from the germline V gene are SEHNR and FQNEAQ (reference sequence). The CDR3 contains 14 residues. Trimming took 5 bases from V and 4 from J, leaving 15 bases between them. The CDR3 DNA is TGTGCCAGCAGCCAGACTTTCGGGGATTACGAGCAGTACTTC. It codes for CASSQTFGDYEQYF.

Only a few counts were recorded for this clone. This chain uses TRBV11-1 with TRBJ1-2; D may be TRBD1 (5 bases). Germline V gene lookup returns CDR1 SGHAT and CDR2 FQDESV (reference sequence). V lost 1 base and J lost 3, with 21 bases in between. The CDR3 has 18 amino acids. CDR3: CASSLGLGRPSPDYGYTF. DNA for the CDR3: TGTGCCAGCAGCTTAGGTTTGGGGCGTCCGTCCCCTGACTATGGCTACACCTTC.

The rearrangement uses TRBV27 and TRBJ1-1; unclear D gene. Deletions cut 4 bases from V and 5 bases from J, with 11 bases between. The germline V gene encodes CDR1 MNHEY and CDR2 SMNVEV (reference sequence). CDR3 size: 13 residues. The CDR3 DNA reads as TGTGCCAGCAGTTCGAGAGGGAAGACTGAAGCTTTCTTT. Translation gives CASSSRGKTEAFF.

The chain is built from TRBV4-1 and TRBJ2-7; 8 bases map to TRBD2. The V gene's germline CDR1 is MGHRA and CDR2 YSYEKL. V trimming: 3 bases; J trimming: 6 bases; junction bases outside the gene matches: 13. The CDR3 sequence is 16 residues long. This CDR3 reads CASSHSTGTRRIEQYF. For the CDR3, the DNA is TGCGCCAGCAGCCATAGCACGGGGACTAGACGCATCGAGCAGTACTTC.

This clone was seen a single time. This sequence joins TRBV6-6 and TRBJ1-2; 7 positions agree with TRBD1. The CDR3 runs 15 residues. The germline CDR1 and CDR2 sequences are MNHNY and SVGAGI (reference sequence). The trim removed 6 bases at V and 3 bases at J, leaving 10 bases unmatched. For the CDR3, the DNA is TGTGCCAGCAGGCTTCAGGGACAGTTCCACTATGGCTACACCTTC. It codes for CASRLQGQFHYGYTF.

This sequence joins TRBV14 and TRBJ2-7; 11 nucleotides agree with TRBD2. The V gene's germline CDR1 is SGHDN and CDR2 FVKESK. The CDR3 length is 22 residues. The V gene end was trimmed by 0 bases and the J gene end by 1 base; junction bases not matched to a gene: 20. The DNA for the CDR3 is TGTGCCAGCAGCCAAGATGATTTGTTAGGTCTAGCGGGAGGTTCCTATTCCTACGAGCAGTACTTC. It is translated as CASSQDDLLGLAGGSYSYEQYF.

The chain has TRBV6-5 and TRBJ1-2; 9 nucleotides line up with TRBD1. The CDR3 has 16 amino acids. Germline V gene data show CDR1 as MNHEY and CDR2 as SVGAGI. V gave up 0 bases and J gave up 13 bases; unmatched junction bases: 15. The CDR3 region has the DNA TGTGCCAGCAGTTACTCTAGCGGGACAGGGTTAGGAAAGGTCACCTTC. Residues: CASSYSSGTGLGKVTF.

The chain joins TRBV30 to TRBJ2-5; possibly TRBD1 for D (6 bases). Germline CDR1 and CDR2: GTSNPN and SVGIG (reference sequence). Trimming took off 2 bases at V and 5 bases at J, with 9 bases between the two ends. The CDR3 has 12 amino acids. The CDR3, as DNA: TGTGCCTGGAGTACAGGGTCGGAGACCCAGTACTTC. It translates to CAWSTGSETQYF. The complete variable domain, with remaining parts taken from reference TRBV30 and TRBJ2-5, reads SQTIHQWPATLVQPVGSPLSLECTVEGTSNPNLYWYRQAAGRGLQLLFYSVGIGQISSEVPQNLSASRPQDRQFILSSKKLLLSDSGFYLCAWSTGSETQYFGPGTRLLVL.

This chain uses TRBV2 with TRBJ2-7; D remains unclear. Germline CDR1 and CDR2: SNHLY and FYNNEI. Deletions cut 4 bases from V and 9 bases from J, with 10 bases between. This CDR3 comprises 11 residues. The CDR3 loop is CASSVTIGQYF. The DNA for the CDR3 is TGTGCCAGCAGTGTGACAATCGGGCAGTACTTC.

The V and J genes are TRBV15 and TRBJ2-1; D unclear. There are 13 residues in the CDR3. Germline CDR1 LNHNV, CDR2 YYDKDF (reference sequence). Trimming removed 0 bases from V and 7 bases from J, with 7 bases in between. CDR3 bases: TGTGCCACCAGCAGAGACACAGAAAATGAGCAGTTCTTC. This encodes CATSRDTENEQFF.

The J gene is TRBJ1-2, the V gene TRBV5-5, with D tentatively TRBD1 (5 bases). The CDR3 loop spans 15 amino acids. Germline V gene sequence: CDR1 SGHKS, CDR2 YYEKEE (reference sequence). V was pared by 4 bases and J by 4 bases, with 17 bases between. CDR3 DNA sequence: TGTGCCAGCAGCCCCAATGCGGGGGTTGGCTATGGCTACACCTTC. It specifies CASSPNAGVGYGYTF. Full variable domain (remainder filled in from reference TRBV5-5 and TRBJ1-2): DAGVTQSPTHLIKTRGQQVTLRCSPISGHKSVSWYQQVLGQGPQFIFQYYEKEERGRGNFPDRFSARQFPNYSSELNVNALLLGDSALYLCASSPNAGVGYGYTFGSGTRLTVV.

This chain uses TRBV10-3 with TRBJ2-5; 9 bases match TRBD2. The trim removed 6 bases at V and 3 bases at J, leaving 8 bases unmatched. The CDR3 is made up of 15 amino acids. Germline V lookup: CDR1 ENHRY, CDR2 SYGVKD. CDR3 region: CAIRGGLAREETQYF. The CDR3 coding sequence is TGTGCCATCAGAGGCGGACTAGCGAGAGAAGAGACCCAGTACTTC.

The chain carries TRBV10-3 and TRBJ2-3; D possibly corresponds to TRBD1 (6 bases). The CDR3 contains 15 residues. Trimming removed 6 bases at V and 0 bases at J, with 13 bases between. Per germline, CDR1 ENHRY and CDR2 SYGVKD. The CDR3 sequence: CAISEGQQSTDTQYF. The CDR3 DNA reads TGTGCCATCAGCGAGGGACAACAGAGCACAGATACGCAGTATTTT.